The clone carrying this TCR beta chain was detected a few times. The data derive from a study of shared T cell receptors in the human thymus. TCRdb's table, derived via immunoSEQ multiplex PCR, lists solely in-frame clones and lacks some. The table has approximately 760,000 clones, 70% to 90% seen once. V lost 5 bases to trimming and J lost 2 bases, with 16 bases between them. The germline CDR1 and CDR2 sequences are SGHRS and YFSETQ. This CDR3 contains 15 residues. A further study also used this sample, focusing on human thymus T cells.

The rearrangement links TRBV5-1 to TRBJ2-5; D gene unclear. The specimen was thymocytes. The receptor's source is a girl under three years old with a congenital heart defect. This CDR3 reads CASSPDKKWQETQYF. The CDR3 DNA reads TGCGCCAGCAGTCCCGACAAGAAGTGGCAAGAGACCCAGTACTTC.